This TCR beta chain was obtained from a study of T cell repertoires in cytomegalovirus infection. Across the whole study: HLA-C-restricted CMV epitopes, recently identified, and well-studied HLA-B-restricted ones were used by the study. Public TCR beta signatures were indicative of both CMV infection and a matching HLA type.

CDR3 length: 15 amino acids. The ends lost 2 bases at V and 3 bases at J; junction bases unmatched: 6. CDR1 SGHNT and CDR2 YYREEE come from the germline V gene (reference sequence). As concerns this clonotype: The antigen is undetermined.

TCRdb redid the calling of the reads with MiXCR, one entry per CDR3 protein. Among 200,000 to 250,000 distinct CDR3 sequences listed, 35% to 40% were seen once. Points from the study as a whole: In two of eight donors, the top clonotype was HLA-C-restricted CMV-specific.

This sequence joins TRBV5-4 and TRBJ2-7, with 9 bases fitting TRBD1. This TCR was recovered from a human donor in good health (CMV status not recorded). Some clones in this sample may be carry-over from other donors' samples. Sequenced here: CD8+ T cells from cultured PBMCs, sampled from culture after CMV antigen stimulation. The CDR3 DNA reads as TGTGCCAGCAGCTTTGTACCGGGACAGGGCTACGAGCAGTACTTC. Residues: CASSFVPGQGYEQYF.